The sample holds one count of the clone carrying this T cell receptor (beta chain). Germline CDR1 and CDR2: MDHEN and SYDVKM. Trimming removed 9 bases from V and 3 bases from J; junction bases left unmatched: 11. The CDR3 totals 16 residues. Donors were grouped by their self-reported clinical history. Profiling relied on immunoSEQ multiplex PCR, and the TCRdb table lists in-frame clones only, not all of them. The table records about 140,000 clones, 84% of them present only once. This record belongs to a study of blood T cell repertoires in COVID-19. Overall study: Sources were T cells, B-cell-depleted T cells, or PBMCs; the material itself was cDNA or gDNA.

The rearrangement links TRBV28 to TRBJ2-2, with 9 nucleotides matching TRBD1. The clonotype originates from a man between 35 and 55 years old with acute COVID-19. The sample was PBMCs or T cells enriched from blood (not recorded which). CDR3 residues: CARDRGPSGDTGELFF. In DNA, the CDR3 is TGTGCCAGGGACAGGGGTCCAAGTGGGGACACCGGGGAGCTGTTTTTT.